This T cell receptor beta chain appears in the sequencing data of a study of T cells in Graves' hyperthyroidism and ophthalmopathy. Study-wide context: At the time of initial diagnosis and before any treatment, peripheral blood was collected. Study-wide findings and caveats: In simple terms, a model built on 13 V-J features told ophthalmopathy apart from stable hyperthyroidism.

Notes on this clonotype: What it binds is unknown. This may be a read error: a much more frequent sequence differs by one nucleotide.

The PBMCs were sourced from fresh peripheral blood (less than 11 ml). Amplification of TCR beta CDR3 regions was performed using RNA transcripts as template. RT-PCR in the first round (using the HTBI primer set) targeted the TCR CDR3. TCRdb called the multiplex PCR reads again in MiXCR, with one record for every CDR3 protein. The sample lists under 350,000 distinct CDR3 sequences; roughly 20% were seen once. The sequencing input was blood. This receptor was taken from a woman aged 45-59 years with Graves' hyperthyroidism.

The CDR3 spells CASSTTGTSHTQYF. CDR3 DNA sequence: TGTGCCAGCAGCACTACCGGGACTAGTCATACGCAGTATTTT. The chain has TRBV28 and TRBJ2-3, with 8 nucleotides matching TRBD2. V trimming: 6 bases; J trimming: 7 bases; junction bases outside the gene matches: 9. Germline V gives CDR1 MDHEN, CDR2 SYDVKM. This CDR3 has 14 residues. Full variable domain (missing parts from reference TRBV28 and TRBJ2-3): DVKVTQSSRYLVKRTGEKVFLECVQDMDHENMFWYRQDPGLGLRLIYFSYDVKMKEKGDIPEGYSVSREKKERFSLILESASTNQTSMYLCASSTTGTSHTQYFGPGTRLTVL.